This TCR beta chain comes out of a study of regulatory T cells in long-lasting Graves disease. Researchers made TCR beta libraries by using iRepertoire HTBI primers and running Arm-PCR on CDR3 regions. TCRdb processed the multiplex PCR reads anew with MiXCR; each CDR3 protein has one entry. The sample consists of over 200,000 distinct CDR3 sequences, roughly 18% of them appearing once. This clonotype has at least ten counts. Trimming stripped 4 bases from V and 3 bases from J, with 16 bases between. CDR1 is SGDLS, CDR2 YYNGEE, per germline. This CDR3 contains 15 residues. The time point here: newly diagnosed GD, antithyroid drugs for less than 3 months. From PBMCs, RNA was extracted and then used to make the TCR library. These sequences were also reported in another study, on T cells in Graves' hyperthyroidism and ophthalmopathy.

The specimen comprised peripheral blood mononuclear cells (PBMCs), sampled at new diagnosis, from a patient treated with antithyroid drugs. The chain employs TRBV9 and TRBJ1-2; possible D gene TRBD1, 5 bases. This sequence was found in a woman in her 30s with Graves disease. CDR3 amino acids: CASSPKGHNDYGYTF. CDR3 sequence (DNA): TGTGCCAGCAGCCCAAAGGGGCATAACGACTATGGCTACACCTTC.